This T cell receptor beta chain is drawn from a study of blood T cell repertoires in COVID-19. Study at large: In each case, the material was cDNA or gDNA derived from T cells, B-cell-depleted T cells, or PBMCs.

As originally analysed: Amplified reference gene primers provided the basis for estimating nucleated cell counts. Clones were sequenced by immunoSEQ multiplex PCR, and TCRdb holds only the in-frame ones, with some missing. V, J and clone size were drawn from that table, and D and trimming were deduced from the DNA. The table has about 26,000 clones, around 90% seen once; the top ten hold about 11%. In germline, CDR1 is SEHNR, CDR2 FQNEAQ (reference sequence). The CDR3 sequence is 13 residues long. The V end lost 10 bases, the J end lost 8 bases, and 17 bases lay between the germline ends. The source is a man between 65 and 80 years old with acute or convalescent COVID-19. The gene calls are TRBV7-9 and TRBJ1-4, with D possibly TRBD1 on 6 matching bases. Source material: peripheral blood. The CDR3 DNA follows: TGTGCCATTGGCAGGGGTTTGGGCGAAAAACTGTTTTTT. This sequence encodes CAIGRGLGEKLFF.